The 15 T cell receptor beta chains reported below all come from one sample, sequenced in a study of CD4 T cells in relation to SARS-CoV-2 and coronaviruses. Some clones are missing from TCRdb's copy, which holds only in-frame ones; the method was immunoSEQ multiplex PCR. The data hold about 31,000 clones, with roughly four fifths observed a single time. Their target antigens are unknown. The sample taken for sequencing was memory CD4+ T cells from PBMCs, cultured in vitro. All receptors derive from an adult with COVID-19.

The chain links TRBV28 to TRBJ1-6; the match to TRBD1 covers 7 bases. Losses at the gene ends were 4 bases for V and 7 bases for J; bases not matched to a gene: 7. Germline V gene data show CDR1 as MDHEN and CDR2 as SYDVKM. The CDR3 extends over 15 amino acids. The CDR3 sequence is CASSSPDRSNSPLHF. DNA of the CDR3: TGTGCCAGCAGTTCCCCGGACAGGTCCAATTCACCCCTCCACTTT.

This clone was recorded only once. The chain couples TRBV7-2 to TRBJ2-1, with TRBD2 matching over 10 bases. The CDR3 has 14 amino acids. The J segment lost 6 bases and the V segment lost 8 bases, leaving 7 bases of the junction unmatched. From germline, CDR1 is SGHTA and CDR2 FQGNSA. The CDR3 DNA reads TGTGCCAGCTCTGGGAGCGGGAGGGTCAATGAGCAGTTCTTC. Protein sequence: CASSGSGRVNEQFF.

Relative to its sample, this clone is medium-sized. J is TRBJ2-7 and V is TRBV27; 11 bases match TRBD2. The ends lost 7 bases at V and 2 bases at J; junction bases unmatched: 4. Germline V gene lookup returns CDR1 MNHEY and CDR2 SMNVEV (reference sequence). The CDR3 is 14 residues long. CDR3 DNA: TGTGCCAGCAAAGGACTAGCGGGCCCCTACGAGCAGTACTTC. Translated, it gives CASKGLAGPYEQYF.

DNA for the CDR3: TGTGCCAGCAGGACCTTAGCGGGAGGGCCTCACGGGGAGCTGTTTTTT. Translated, it gives CASRTLAGGPHGELFF. The chain employs TRBV7-9 and TRBJ2-2; 11 nucleotides agree with TRBD2. V shed 6 bases and J 7 bases; nucleotides not matched to a gene: 10. Germline CDR1 is SEHNR and CDR2 is FQNEAQ (reference sequence). The CDR3 runs to 16 residues.

This clone was detected only once. This rearrangement joins TRBV6-4 to TRBJ1-2; D not certain. In germline, CDR1 is MRHNA, CDR2 SNTAGT. The CDR3 is made up of 12 amino acids. V lost 0 bases and J lost 2, with 1 base in between. CDR3 loop: CASSDSNYGYTF. The CDR3 region has the DNA TGTGCCAGCAGTGACTCGAACTATGGCTACACCTTC.

The chain carries TRBV19 and TRBJ2-7, with D unclear. The V and J ends lost 8 bases and 6 bases respectively, with 17 bases between them. This CDR3 is built from 13 residues. The germline V gene has CDR1 LNHDA and CDR2 SQIVND (reference sequence). CDR3 protein: CASSPTHVGEQYF. CDR3 DNA: TGTGCCAGTTCTCCCACCCATGTGGGCGAGCAGTACTTC.

This chain links TRBV5-5 with TRBJ2-5; no reliable D call. Germline V gene data show CDR1 as SGHKS and CDR2 as YYEKEE (reference sequence). V gave up 4 bases and J gave up 5 bases, with 15 bases separating them. This CDR3 is built from 14 residues. The CDR3, as DNA: TGTGCCAGCAGCCCCGGGTCGGTGAGCGAGACCCAGTACTTC. The encoded protein is CASSPGSVSETQYF.

V and J are TRBV5-1 and TRBJ2-7; D is ambiguous. Germline V gene data show CDR1 as SGHRS and CDR2 as YFSETQ. The V gene lost 1 base and the J gene lost 4 bases, with 33 bases spanning the gap. CDR3 length: 21 amino acids. CDR3 amino acids: CASSLKPKSVASSQAFYEQYF. CDR3 sequence (DNA): TGCGCCAGCAGCTTGAAGCCTAAGTCCGTGGCCAGCAGCCAGGCCTTTTACGAGCAGTACTTC.

The chain combines TRBV5-4 with TRBJ2-7; D gene uncertain. Trimming took off 0 bases at V and 3 bases at J, with 7 bases between the two ends. This CDR3 has 13 residues. CDR1 is SGHNT, CDR2 YYREEE, per germline (reference sequence). CDR3 region: CASSLESSYEQYF. The CDR3 region has the DNA TGTGCCAGCAGCTTGGAGAGCAGCTACGAGCAGTACTTC. The full variable domain, with the rest looked up from reference TRBV5-4 and TRBJ2-7, is ETGVTQSPTHLIKTRGQQVTLRCSSQSGHNTVSWYQQALGQGPQFIFQYYREEENGRGNFPPRFSGLQFPNYSSELNVNALELDDSALYLCASSLESSYEQYFGPGTRLTVT.

The chain carries TRBV5-1 and TRBJ2-3; D possibly corresponds to TRBD2 (5 bases). Trimming shortened V by 7 bases and J by 2 bases, and 14 bases separated the two germline ends. The CDR3 extends over 14 amino acids. Looked up from germline, CDR1 is SGHRS and CDR2 is YFSETQ. CDR3 nucleotides: TGCGCCAGCGGTTATGAGCGGAACACAGATACGCAGTATTTT. Protein sequence: CASGYERNTDTQYF. Complete variable domain (other parts from reference TRBV5-1 and TRBJ2-3): KAGVTQTPRYLIKTRGQQVTLSCSPISGHRSVSWYQQTPGQGLQFLFEYFSETQRNKGNFPGRFSGRQFSNSRSEMNVSTLELGDSALYLCASGYERNTDTQYFGPGTRLTVL.

This clone was counted a few times. This chain links TRBV28 with TRBJ1-6, with TRBD1 as a possible D gene (5 bases). Between the trimmed V and J ends, which lost 7 bases and 2 bases, there was a span of 21 bases. The germline gives CDR1 MDHEN, CDR2 SYDVKM. The CDR3 runs 18 residues. CDR3 region: CASMVGYQGGTYNSPLHF. CDR3 sequence (DNA): TGTGCCAGCATGGTGGGGTATCAGGGAGGAACCTATAATTCACCCCTCCACTTT.

J is TRBJ1-6 and V is TRBV28, with D maybe TRBD1 (6 bases). CDR1 is MDHEN and CDR2 is SYDVKM in the germline V gene. V lost 6 bases, J lost 0 bases, and 21 bases lay in between. The CDR3 runs 19 residues. Here the CDR3 reads CASRLPKTGTYSYNSPLHF. The CDR3 nucleotides read TGTGCCAGCAGGCTCCCGAAGACAGGTACGTACTCCTATAATTCACCCCTCCACTTT. The variable domain in full, with the rest retrieved from reference TRBV28 and TRBJ1-6, is DVKVTQSSRYLVKRTGEKVFLECVQDMDHENMFWYRQDPGLGLRLIYFSYDVKMKEKGDIPEGYSVSREKKERFSLILESASTNQTSMYLCASRLPKTGTYSYNSPLHFGNGTRLTVT.

This chain uses TRBV2 with TRBJ1-5; tentatively, D is TRBD1 (5 bases). There are 14 residues in the CDR3. Trimming left V 3 bases short and J 0 bases short, with 6 bases between. Germline values: CDR1 SNHLY, CDR2 FYNNEI. CDR3 nucleotides: TGTGCCAGCAGTGAGACAGTTAGCAATCAGCCCCAGCATTTT. It translates to CASSETVSNQPQHF.

The rearrangement joins TRBV4-3 to TRBJ1-1; D unresolved. Trimming removed 2 bases from V and 4 bases from J, with 11 bases in between. Germline lookup yields CDR1 LGHNA and CDR2 YSLEER. This CDR3 is 14 amino acids long. The DNA of the CDR3 is TGCGCCAGCAGCCAAAGCGAGAGGAGCACTGAAGCTTTCTTT. Translation gives CASSQSERSTEAFF.

V is TRBV10-3 and J is TRBJ2-3; 8 bases line up with TRBD2. There are 15 residues in the CDR3. Germline assignment: CDR1 ENHRY and CDR2 SYGVKD. Losses at the gene ends were 6 bases for V and 5 bases for J; bases not matched to a gene: 10. The CDR3 sequence: CAISESGSGGDTQYF. The CDR3 DNA reads as TGTGCCATCAGCGAAAGCGGGAGCGGAGGAGATACGCAGTATTTT.